The 31 T cell receptor beta chains below all came from one sample that was sequenced in a study of blood T cell repertoires in COVID-19. Profiling relied on immunoSEQ multiplex PCR, and the TCRdb table lists in-frame clones only, not all of them. Of more than 300,000 clones in the sample, just under 90% were seen once. The sample consisted of peripheral blood. These TCRs come from a woman aged 25-40 years with COVID-19, enrolled during active disease.

The chain couples TRBV6-6 to TRBJ2-7; D may be TRBD1 (5 bases). Germline CDR1 reads MNHNY; CDR2 reads SVGAGI (reference sequence). Trimming pared 2 bases from V and 7 bases from J, leaving 6 bases between. The CDR3 covers 11 residues. The CDR3: CASSYQGEQYF. CDR3 in DNA: TGTGCCAGCAGTTACCAGGGAGAGCAGTACTTC.

The chain employs TRBV19 and TRBJ2-1; D gene uncertain. The CDR3 runs to 13 residues. Trimming stripped 1 base from V and 8 bases from J, with 9 bases between. Germline values: CDR1 LNHDA, CDR2 SQIVND (reference sequence). As DNA, the CDR3 is TGTGCCAGTAGTATAGGGTCTGAGGATGAGCAGTTCTTC. It translates to CASSIGSEDEQFF.

The J gene is TRBJ1-1, the V gene TRBV6-6; no clear D. Germline CDR1 reads MNHNY; CDR2 reads SVGAGI (reference sequence). The CDR3 totals 13 residues. V shed 2 bases and J shed 7 bases, with 11 bases lying between them. The DNA for the CDR3 is TGTGCCAGCAGTTACAAAGTATCGGTTGAAGCTTTCTTT. This codes for CASSYKVSVEAFF.

The chain recombines TRBV9 with TRBJ1-2, with a weak D call TRBD1 (6 bases). This CDR3 has 14 amino acids. Trimming removed 3 bases from V and 1 base from J, with 10 bases in between. CDR1 SGDLS and CDR2 YYNGEE come from the germline V gene. CDR3 protein: CASSGGGSNYGYTF. The CDR3 bases are TGTGCCAGCAGCGGAGGGGGAAGTAACTATGGCTACACCTTC.

The chain joins TRBV28 to TRBJ1-5; D not certain. Between the trimmed V and J ends, which lost 3 bases and 0 bases, there was a span of 9 bases. The CDR3 sequence is 15 residues long. The germline V gene encodes CDR1 MDHEN and CDR2 SYDVKM. CDR3 sequence reads: CASSFSGSSNQPQHF. DNA of the CDR3: TGTGCCAGCAGTTTTTCCGGGTCTAGCAATCAGCCCCAGCATTTT.

V usage is TRBV4-1 and J usage is TRBJ2-5; 13 bases fit TRBD2. Germline-derived CDR1 and CDR2 are MGHRA and YSYEKL. Trimming took 2 bases from V and 5 from J; bases not matched to a gene: 5. This CDR3 region has 16 residues. The CDR3 nucleotides read TGCGCCAGCAGCCAACTACTAGCGGGGGGGCGTGAGACCCAGTACTTC. This translates into CASSQLLAGGRETQYF.

The chain couples TRBV7-8 to TRBJ1-5; D perhaps matches TRBD1 (6 bases). With 2 bases removed from V and 3 bases from J, the gap between germline ends came to 20 bases. The CDR3 spans 18 residues. Germline assignment: CDR1 SGHVS and CDR2 FQNEAQ. In DNA form, the CDR3 reads TGTGCCAGCAGCTTACTGGGGACATCGGGGCTACTCAATCAGCCCCAGCATTTT. It specifies CASSLLGTSGLLNQPQHF.

The V gene is TRBV28, the J gene TRBJ1-1; D unresolved. Deletions cut 6 bases from V and 5 bases from J, with 7 bases between. The V gene's germline CDR1 is MDHEN and CDR2 SYDVKM. The CDR3 is 11 amino acids. CDR3 coding DNA: TGTGCCAGCAGCCTGGCTACTGAAGCTTTCTTT. It is translated as CASSLATEAFF.

This sequence joins TRBV4-3 and TRBJ1-4; D call uncertain. This CDR3 contains 14 residues. V was clipped by 0 bases and J by 7 bases, with 9 bases between them. Germline values: CDR1 LGHNA, CDR2 YSLEER. The DNA of the CDR3 is TGCGCCAGCAGCCAAGATACCATGGCTGAAAAACTGTTTTTT. Its translation is CASSQDTMAEKLFF.

This clone was found once. The J gene is TRBJ1-4, the V gene TRBV11-2, with D maybe TRBD1 (5 bases). The germline CDR1 and CDR2 sequences are SGHAT and FQNNGV. V was clipped by 5 bases and J by 5 bases, with 18 bases between them. The CDR3 has 16 amino acids. The CDR3 sequence: CASSPDEGLENEKLFF. As DNA, the CDR3 is TGTGCCAGCAGCCCAGACGAGGGACTGGAGAATGAAAAACTGTTTTTT.

The gene calls are TRBV10-3 and TRBJ2-7; D may be TRBD1 (8 bases). Germline CDR1 ENHRY, CDR2 SYGVKD. V shed 10 bases and J shed 2 bases, with 15 bases lying between them. This CDR3 spans 13 amino acids. The CDR3 DNA reads TGTGCCACGGGGGGACAGGAGCCCTACGAGCAGTACTTC. This translates into CATGGQEPYEQYF.

J is TRBJ1-2 and V is TRBV14; D remains ambiguous. Germline loops: CDR1 SGHDN, CDR2 FVKESK. The germline V and J ends were trimmed by 0 bases and 5 bases, with 13 bases remaining between them. This CDR3 has 15 residues. This CDR3 is CASSQESHSRYGYTF. CDR3 sequence (DNA): TGTGCCAGCAGCCAAGAATCCCACAGCAGATATGGCTACACCTTC.

V and J are TRBV2 and TRBJ2-2, with 7 bases matching TRBD2. The V segment lost 7 bases and the J segment 6 bases; nucleotides outside the gene matches: 8. CDR3 length equals 14 residues. Looked up from germline, CDR1 is SNHLY and CDR2 is FYNNEI. This CDR3 is CASKAGVVSGELFF. Written as DNA, the CDR3 is TGTGCCAGCAAGGCGGGGGTAGTGTCCGGGGAGCTGTTTTTT.

Notes on this clone: In the same sample, other DNA sequences code for this CDR3. The chain links TRBV30 to TRBJ1-1; a weak D match, TRBD1 (6 bases). The CDR3 covers 13 residues. Germline CDR1 and CDR2: GTSNPN and SVGIG (reference sequence). V was shortened by 0 bases and J by 1 base, with 6 bases between the two germline ends. The CDR3 loop is CAWSVQGNTEAFF. In DNA form, the CDR3 reads TGTGCCTGGAGTGTACAGGGGAACACTGAAGCTTTCTTT.

The rearrangement joins TRBV9 to TRBJ2-3, with 12 bases identical to TRBD2. In germline, CDR1 is SGDLS, CDR2 YYNGEE. The CDR3 loop spans 15 amino acids. V lost 7 bases to trimming and J lost 1 base; unmatched junction nucleotides: 4. CDR3 in DNA: TGTGCCAGCGGAACTAGCGGGGGGCGCACAGATACGCAGTATTTT. Amino acid sequence: CASGTSGGRTDTQYF.

CDR3 region: CASSPRGGGYNEQFF. The CDR3 region has the DNA TGTGCCAGCAGTCCCCGAGGTGGAGGCTACAATGAGCAGTTCTTC. The chain joins TRBV27 to TRBJ2-1; a possible D gene is TRBD2 (5 bases). The germline CDR1 and CDR2 sequences are MNHEY and SMNVEV (reference sequence). The CDR3 loop spans 15 amino acids. The V end lost 5 bases, the J end lost 3 bases, and 14 bases lay between the germline ends.

J is TRBJ2-1 and V is TRBV6-4, with 10 nucleotides matching TRBD1. Germline-derived CDR1 and CDR2 are MRHNA and SNTAGT. The CDR3 covers 18 residues. The junction had 8 bases not matched to a gene; V was cut back by 2 bases and J by 1 base. The CDR3 protein is CASSDEEGQGRSYNEQFF. In DNA, the CDR3 is TGTGCCAGCAGTGACGAGGAGGGACAGGGGAGGTCCTACAATGAGCAGTTCTTC.

This clone was counted between two and nine times. This chain joins TRBV5-4 and TRBJ1-3, with TRBD1 matching over 8 bases. The V and J ends lost 5 bases and 6 bases, in that order; junction bases with no gene match: 10. Germline V lookup: CDR1 SGHNT, CDR2 YYREEE (reference sequence). The CDR3 extends over 15 amino acids. CDR3 loop: CASSSDRVRENTIYF. The CDR3 DNA sequence: TGTGCCAGCAGTTCGGACAGGGTCAGGGAAAACACCATATATTTT.

The chain combines TRBV18 with TRBJ2-1; no clear D. The CDR3 length is 15 residues. V lost 0 bases, J lost 2 bases, and 8 bases lay in between. The V gene's germline CDR1 is KGHSH and CDR2 LQKENI. The CDR3 DNA reads TGTGCCAGCTCACCACCGGGTGGGCCCTACAATGAGCAGTTCTTC. Translated: CASSPPGGPYNEQFF.

This clone was detected only once. The chain recombines TRBV7-2 with TRBJ1-5; D ambiguous. Germline CDR1 reads SGHTA; CDR2 reads FQGNSA. Trimming took 2 bases from V and 6 from J, leaving 11 bases between them. This CDR3 has 14 residues. The chain's CDR3 is CASSLKGGFQPQHF. CDR3 DNA sequence: TGTGCCAGCAGCTTAAAGGGAGGCTTTCAGCCCCAGCATTTT.

The chain has TRBV2 and TRBJ2-1; 7 bases line up with TRBD2. Trimming cost V 6 bases and J 9 bases; bases outside gene matches: 8. CDR3 size: 13 residues. The germline gives CDR1 SNHLY, CDR2 FYNNEI. CDR3: CASSRGDRVEQFF. Written as DNA, the CDR3 is TGTGCCAGCAGCCGGGGGGATAGGGTTGAGCAGTTCTTC.

This sequence joins TRBV5-5 and TRBJ2-3, with 7 bases lining up with TRBD1. Germline CDR1 reads SGHKS; CDR2 reads YYEKEE (reference sequence). The CDR3 has 16 residues. Trimming at V came to 3 bases and at J to 2 bases, leaving 9 bases not matched to a gene. CDR3 protein: CASSWEPGQITDTQYF. CDR3 nucleotides: TGTGCCAGCAGCTGGGAACCGGGACAGATCACAGATACGCAGTATTTT.

The chain joins TRBV3-1 (or the pseudogene TRBV3-2) to TRBJ2-7; 11 bases agree with TRBD1. The length of the CDR3 is 14 residues. Germline V gene lookup returns CDR1 LGHDT and CDR2 YNNKEL (reference sequence). Trimming cost V 5 bases and J 6 bases; bases outside gene matches: 6. CDR3 in amino acids: CASSCRDRGCEQYF. The CDR3 DNA is TGTGCCAGCAGCTGCCGGGACAGGGGGTGCGAGCAGTACTTC.

The chain carries TRBV3-1 (or the pseudogene TRBV3-2) and TRBJ1-1, with 10 nucleotides matching TRBD1. Per the germline V gene, CDR1 is LGHDT and CDR2 is YNNKEL (reference sequence). There are 12 residues in the CDR3. V was pared by 5 bases and J by 11 bases, with 5 bases of the junction left unmatched. The CDR3 sequence is CASSSWTGGAFF. Written as DNA, the CDR3 is TGTGCCAGCAGCTCCTGGACAGGGGGGGCTTTCTTT.

The V and J genes are TRBV30 and TRBJ1-4, with TRBD1 as a possible D gene (5 bases). This CDR3 is 13 amino acids long. Germline assignment: CDR1 GTSNPN and CDR2 SVGIG (reference sequence). The V end lost 5 bases, the J end lost 8 bases, and 15 bases lay between the germline ends. CDR3 nucleotide sequence: TGTGCCTGGGAGCCGGGACTCAGGGAAAAACTGTTTTTT. Translation gives CAWEPGLREKLFF.

The gene calls are TRBV5-1 and TRBJ2-2, with 10 bases identical to TRBD2. V trimming: 1 base; J trimming: 5 bases; junction bases outside the gene matches: 11. The CDR3 consists of 18 residues. The germline gives CDR1 SGHRS, CDR2 YFSETQ. CDR3 in DNA: TGCGCCAGCAGCTTGACTGGGACTAGCGTTGAGGGGACCGGGGAGCTGTTTTTT. This encodes CASSLTGTSVEGTGELFF.

The chain has TRBV6-2 or TRBV6-3 and TRBJ1-5; TRBD1 might be the D (5 bases). CDR3 length: 18 amino acids. Germline lookup yields CDR1 MNHEY and CDR2 SVGEGT. V was trimmed by 0 bases and J by 7 bases, leaving 22 bases between them. DNA for the CDR3: TGTGCCAGCAGTTACTCGATAGCGGTTTCAGGGAGTAGGCAGCCCCAGCATTTT. Translating gives CASSYSIAVSGSRQPQHF.

The chain recombines TRBV19 with TRBJ2-3, with 7 bases that match TRBD1. Germline values: CDR1 LNHDA, CDR2 SQIVND (reference sequence). V gave up 5 bases and J gave up 3 bases; unmatched junction bases: 5. The CDR3 is 14 residues long. The CDR3 is CASSARQGTDTQYF. CDR3 sequence (DNA): TGTGCCAGTAGTGCCCGACAGGGAACAGATACGCAGTATTTT.

V and J are TRBV6-5 and TRBJ1-4; D is undetermined. The CDR3 has 14 residues. Per germline, CDR1 MNHEY and CDR2 SVGAGI. The V end lost 5 bases, the J end lost 4 bases, and 11 bases lay between the germline ends. CDR3 protein: CASSLAANNEKLFF. The CDR3 region has the DNA TGTGCCAGCAGTCTAGCGGCCAATAATGAAAAACTGTTTTTT.

This chain connects TRBV4-2 to TRBJ2-1, with 9 bases fitting TRBD2. V trimming: 1 base; J trimming: 4 bases; junction bases outside the gene matches: 11. CDR1 and CDR2 from the germline V gene are LGHNA and YNFKEQ. CDR3 length: 18 amino acids. The DNA of the CDR3 is TGTGCCAGCAGCCAAGTAGGCGGGGGGGCCGAGGCTTACAATGAGCAGTTCTTC. Protein: CASSQVGGGAEAYNEQFF.

This clone was seen just once. The V and J genes are TRBV7-2 and TRBJ1-2; TRBD1 might be the D (5 bases). The CDR3 runs to 13 residues. From germline, CDR1 is SGHTA and CDR2 FQGNSA. Trimming took 7 bases from V and 7 from J, leaving 16 bases between them. In nucleotides, the CDR3 is TGTGCCAGCAAGCCCGCAGGGTCCCCTGGCTACACCTTC. Amino acids: CASKPAGSPGYTF.